The rows below give T cell receptor beta chains drawn from one sample of a study of tumor and adjacent non-tumor tissue in lung cancer. TCRdb used MiXCR to reprocess the multiplex PCR reads, holding one entry per CDR3 protein. The repertoire holds about 76,000 distinct CDR3 sequences, with 65% to 75% as singletons. Sequenced material: lung tumor tissue. The receptors shown here come from a woman aged 70-85 years with non-small cell lung cancer. Each CDR3 is given with its conserved first and last residue. A D gene is named only where the DNA matches it firmly. The listing skips clone size in some rows; elsewhere it reads once, few, many or a size class.

J gene: TRBJ2-3
D gene: TRBD2
clone size: NA
V gene: TRBV4-1
CDR3 protein: CDSSPRVAGGLDTQYF
CDR3 DNA: TGCGACAGCAGCCCTCGGGTAGCGGGAGGGTTAGATACTCAGTATTTT

J gene: TRBJ2-7
D gene: NA
clone size: few
V gene: TRBV6-1
CDR3 protein: CASSEGPAYEQCF
CDR3 DNA: TGTGCCAGCAGTGAGGGACCAGCCTACGAGCAGTGCTTC

J gene: TRBJ2-3
D gene: TRBD1
clone size: NA
V gene: TRBV28
CDR3 protein: CASRLLHRGTLTDMQYF
CDR3 DNA: TGTGCCAGCAGATTACTTCACAGGGGGACCCTCACAGATATGCAGTATTTT

J gene: TRBJ2-7
D gene: NA
clone size: many
V gene: TRBV6-5
CDR3 protein: CASSYSLVDRDTSSYEQYF
CDR3 DNA: TGTGCCAGCAGTTACTCGTTGGTCGATCGGGACACTAGCTCCTACGAGCAGTACTTC

J gene: TRBJ2-1
D gene: NA
clone size: once
V gene: TRBV11-2
CDR3 protein: CVSRVAGLAWDEQFF
CDR3 DNA: TGTGTCAGCAGAGTTGCAGGCCTAGCGTGGGATGAGCAGTTCTTC

J gene: TRBJ2-1
D gene: TRBD1
clone size: once
V gene: TRBV4-1
CDR3 protein: CASSQGPTGGDEQFF
CDR3 DNA: TGTGCCAGCAGCCAGGGCCCGACAGGGGGCGATGAGCAGTTCTTC

J gene: TRBJ2-1
D gene: TRBD1
clone size: few
V gene: TRBV7-3
CDR3 protein: CASSLTGGKDEQFF
CDR3 DNA: TGTGCTAGCAGCCTCACAGGGGGTAAGGATGAGCAGTTCTTC

J gene: TRBJ2-3
D gene: TRBD2
clone size: NA
V gene: TRBV4-2
CDR3 protein: CASSQDETSGSVDMQYF
CDR3 DNA: TGTGCCAGCAGCCAAGATGAGACTAGCGGGAGTGTGGATATGCAGTATTTT

J gene: TRBJ1-5
D gene: NA
clone size: many
V gene: TRBV28
CDR3 protein: CASSLYSGPQHF
CDR3 DNA: TGTGCCAGCAGTTTGTATTCCGGGCCCCAGCATTTT

J gene: TRBJ2-1
D gene: TRBD1
clone size: NA
V gene: TRBV5-1
CDR3 protein: CASEPGTGSYNERFF
CDR3 DNA: TGCGCCAGCGAACCCGGGACAGGGTCCTACAATGAGCGGTTCTTC

J gene: TRBJ2-4
D gene: NA
clone size: NA
V gene: TRBV6-6
CDR3 protein: CASYNARAVGKSIQYF
CDR3 DNA: TGTGCCAGCTATAACGCGAGGGCGGTGGGCAAAAGCATTCAGTACTTC

J gene: TRBJ1-2
D gene: TRBD1
clone size: NA
V gene: TRBV28
CDR3 protein: CASSSGQVYGYAF
CDR3 DNA: TGTGCTAGCAGTTCGGGACAGGTTTATGGCTACGCCTTC

J gene: TRBJ2-3
D gene: NA
clone size: NA
V gene: TRBV12-3/TRBV12-4
CDR3 protein: CASNTQTSEGADTQYF
CDR3 DNA: TGTGCCAGCAATACCCAGACCAGCGAGGGAGCAGATACGCAGTATTTT

J gene: TRBJ2-3
D gene: TRBD2
clone size: NA
V gene: TRBV20-1
CDR3 protein: CSASPTSRSTDTQYF
CDR3 DNA: TGCAGTGCTTCCCCGACTAGCAGGAGTACAGATACGCAGTATTTT

J gene: TRBJ1-5
D gene: TRBD1
clone size: few
V gene: TRBV28
CDR3 protein: CASSTAGTGGGRDQPQHF
CDR3 DNA: TGTGCCAGCAGTACGGCCGGGACAGGGGGCGGGAGGGATCAGCCCCAGCATTTT

J gene: TRBJ2-1
D gene: NA
clone size: NA
V gene: TRBV12-3/TRBV12-4
CDR3 protein: CVSKKGVTIINEQFF
CDR3 DNA: TGTGTCAGTAAAAAAGGGGTTACCATCATCAATGAGCAGTTCTTC

J gene: TRBJ2-7
D gene: TRBD2
clone size: NA
V gene: TRBV6-2/TRBV6-3
CDR3 protein: CASSYDGTSGDKRYF
CDR3 DNA: TGTGCCAGCAGTTACGATGGGACTAGCGGAGACAAGCGGTACTTC

J gene: TRBJ2-2
D gene: TRBD2
clone size: few
V gene: TRBV11-2
CDR3 protein: CASSPLAGGGELSF
CDR3 DNA: TGTGCCAGCAGCCCTTTAGCGGGAGGTGGGGAGTTGTCTTTT

J gene: TRBJ1-6
D gene: NA
clone size: NA
V gene: TRBV28
CDR3 protein: CSSSLSQGGNTPLHF
CDR3 DNA: TGTTCCAGCAGTTTGTCGCAGGGAGGCAATACACCCCTCCACTTT

J gene: TRBJ1-2
D gene: NA
clone size: NA
V gene: TRBV29-1
CDR3 protein: CSVLRYSYAYTF
CDR3 DNA: TGCAGCGTGCTCCGGTATAGCTATGCCTACACCTTC

J gene: TRBJ2-2
D gene: NA
clone size: NA
V gene: TRBV12-3/TRBV12-4
CDR3 protein: CASSTGLGNTGELIF
CDR3 DNA: TGCGCCAGCAGTACGGGACTGGGGAACACCGGGGAGCTGATTTTT

J gene: TRBJ2-1
D gene: NA
clone size: NA
V gene: TRBV20-1
CDR3 protein: CSARRRDKVGNELFF
CDR3 DNA: TGCAGCGCTAGGAGGCGGGATAAGGTGGGGAATGAGCTGTTCTTC

J gene: TRBJ2-1
D gene: TRBD2
clone size: few
V gene: TRBV19
CDR3 protein: CASSSRGNFNEQFF
CDR3 DNA: TGTGCCAGTAGTTCGCGGGGGAACTTCAATGAGCAGTTCTTC

J gene: TRBJ2-7
D gene: NA
clone size: few
V gene: TRBV20-1
CDR3 protein: CSARDHLSGSSYEQYF
CDR3 DNA: TGCAGTGCTAGAGATCATTTGAGCGGTAGCTCCTACGAGCAGTACTTC

J gene: TRBJ2-3
D gene: NA
clone size: NA
V gene: TRBV6-1
CDR3 protein: CASSEPTCSTDTQYF
CDR3 DNA: TGTGCCAGCAGTGAACCCACGTGTAGCACAGATACGCAATATTTT

J gene: TRBJ2-1
D gene: NA
clone size: few
V gene: TRBV5-1
CDR3 protein: CASSLKQGNEQFF
CDR3 DNA: TGCGCCAGCAGTTTGAAACAGGGCAATGAGCAGTTCTTC

J gene: TRBJ1-5
D gene: NA
clone size: NA
V gene: TRBV12-3/TRBV12-4
CDR3 protein: CASSLGVMGGDQPHHF
CDR3 DNA: TGTGCCAGCAGTTTGGGGGTCATGGGGGGCGATCAGCCCCACCATTTT

J gene: TRBJ2-1
D gene: TRBD2
clone size: NA
V gene: TRBV11-3
CDR3 protein: CISSLDGAGGVDEQFF
CDR3 DNA: TGTATCAGCAGCTTAGACGGAGCGGGAGGTGTTGATGAGCAGTTCTTC

J gene: TRBJ2-3
D gene: NA
clone size: NA
V gene: TRBV5-4
CDR3 protein: CASSLRAPNTDTLYF
CDR3 DNA: TGCGCCAGCAGCTTGCGGGCCCCTAACACAGATACGCTGTATTTT

J gene: TRBJ2-2
D gene: TRBD2
clone size: NA
V gene: TRBV7-3
CDR3 protein: CASGLTPSGMNTGELFF
CDR3 DNA: TGTGCCAGCGGCTTAACCCCTAGCGGGATGAACACGGGGGAGCTGTTTTTT

J gene: TRBJ2-1
D gene: NA
clone size: NA
V gene: TRBV6-1
CDR3 protein: CASRLDGSSYNEQFF
CDR3 DNA: TGTGCCAGCAGACTCGACGGGAGCAGTTACAATGAGCAGTTCTTC

J gene: TRBJ2-3
D gene: NA
clone size: NA
V gene: TRBV4-1
CDR3 protein: CTSSQDRACGMVDTQYF
CDR3 DNA: TGCACCAGCAGCCAAGATAGGGCTTGCGGGATGGTAGATACGCAGTATTTT

J gene: TRBJ1-1
D gene: NA
clone size: NA
V gene: TRBV11-2
CDR3 protein: CASSGIGANTEAFF
CDR3 DNA: TGTGCCAGCAGCGGTATAGGGGCCAACACTGAAGCTTTCTTT

J gene: TRBJ1-1
D gene: NA
clone size: NA
V gene: TRBV6-5
CDR3 protein: CASSYRSGQPNTKAFF
CDR3 DNA: TGTGCCAGCAGTTACCGAAGTGGACAACCAAACACTAAAGCTTTCTTT

J gene: TRBJ1-2
D gene: TRBD1
clone size: many
V gene: TRBV6-5
CDR3 protein: CASKMTGGSNYGYTF
CDR3 DNA: TGTGCCAGCAAGATGACAGGGGGCTCTAACTATGGCTACACCTTC

J gene: TRBJ1-3
D gene: NA
clone size: many
V gene: TRBV6-5
CDR3 protein: CASSYSAADRNTIYF
CDR3 DNA: TGTGCCAGCAGTTACTCGGCAGCTGACCGAAACACCATATATTTT

J gene: TRBJ1-1
D gene: TRBD1
clone size: NA
V gene: TRBV6-2/TRBV6-3
CDR3 protein: CASSYRLQGGTEAFF
CDR3 DNA: TGTGCCAGCAGTTACAGACTACAGGGGGGCACTGAAGCTTTCTTT

J gene: TRBJ1-6
D gene: NA
clone size: many
V gene: TRBV10-1
CDR3 protein: CASSDGNNNSPLHF
CDR3 DNA: TGCGCCAGCAGTGACGGGAATAATAATTCACCCCTCCACTTT

J gene: TRBJ2-3
D gene: NA
clone size: NA
V gene: TRBV28
CDR3 protein: CASSARDRGPDTRYF
CDR3 DNA: TGTGCCAGCAGCGCTCGTGATAGGGGACCAGATACGCGGTATTTT

J gene: TRBJ2-1
D gene: TRBD2
clone size: once
V gene: TRBV12-3/TRBV12-4
CDR3 protein: CASENRAGVRVSYDEQFF
CDR3 DNA: TGTGCCAGCGAAAACCGAGCGGGAGTACGGGTCTCCTATGATGAGCAGTTCTTC

J gene: TRBJ2-7
D gene: NA
clone size: NA
V gene: TRBV4-1
CDR3 protein: CASSPTPSCEQYF
CDR3 DNA: TGCGCCAGCAGCCCGACACCAAGCTGCGAGCAGTACTTT

J gene: TRBJ2-3
D gene: TRBD2
clone size: NA
V gene: TRBV28
CDR3 protein: CASSFTHGLAGSTDTLYF
CDR3 DNA: TGTGCCAGCAGTTTCACTCATGGACTAGCGGGTTCCACAGATACGCTGTATTTT

J gene: TRBJ1-3
D gene: NA
clone size: many
V gene: TRBV28
CDR3 protein: CASSSGGVGNTIYF
CDR3 DNA: TGTGCCAGCAGTTCTGGGGGCGTCGGAAACACCATATATTTT

J gene: TRBJ2-1
D gene: NA
clone size: NA
V gene: TRBV7-9
CDR3 protein: CASSLGLVANEQFF
CDR3 DNA: TGTGCCAGCAGCTTAGGACTTGTAGCGAATGAGCAGTTCTTC

J gene: TRBJ1-5
D gene: NA
clone size: NA
V gene: TRBV12-3/TRBV12-4
CDR3 protein: CAISPQGLGNQPQHF
CDR3 DNA: TGTGCCATCAGTCCCCAGGGGTTAGGAAATCAACCCCAGCATTTT

J gene: TRBJ2-2
D gene: TRBD2
clone size: NA
V gene: TRBV2
CDR3 protein: CASRVSQLAGVTGELFF
CDR3 DNA: TGTGCCAGCAGGGTATCCCAACTAGCGGGAGTTACCGGGGAGCTGTTTTTT

J gene: TRBJ2-3
D gene: NA
clone size: NA
V gene: TRBV11-2
CDR3 protein: CASSLQETDTQYF
CDR3 DNA: TGTGCCAGCAGCCTTCAGGAGACAGATACGCAGTATTTT

J gene: TRBJ2-1
D gene: NA
clone size: NA
V gene: TRBV29-1
CDR3 protein: CSVEDRKGAGNEQFF
CDR3 DNA: TGCAGCGTTGAAGATCGGAAAGGGGCGGGAAATGAGCAGTTCTTC

J gene: TRBJ1-2
D gene: TRBD1
clone size: NA
V gene: TRBV10-3
CDR3 protein: CAIRPGQDFGYTF
CDR3 DNA: TGTGCCATCAGACCGGGACAGGACTTTGGCTACACCTTC

J gene: TRBJ2-7
D gene: NA
clone size: NA
V gene: TRBV16
CDR3 protein: CTNTRGGPLEQYF
CDR3 DNA: TGTACCAACACCCGTGGGGGGCCGCTTGAGCAGTACTTC

J gene: TRBJ1-5
D gene: TRBD1
clone size: NA
V gene: TRBV5-5
CDR3 protein: CASSVGQGRGRPQHF
CDR3 DNA: TGTGCCAGCAGCGTCGGACAGGGAAGAGGTCGGCCACAGCATTTT

J gene: TRBJ2-2
D gene: NA
clone size: NA
V gene: TRBV28
CDR3 protein: CASSFRDGSDTGERFF
CDR3 DNA: TGTGCCAGCAGTTTCCGGGACGGAAGTGACACCGGGGAGCGGTTTTTT

J gene: TRBJ2-6
D gene: TRBD2
clone size: NA
V gene: TRBV7-8
CDR3 protein: CASSHWTSSGANVLTF
CDR3 DNA: TGTGCCAGCAGTCACTGGACTAGCTCTGGGGCCAACGTCCTGACTTTC

J gene: TRBJ2-7
D gene: NA
clone size: once
V gene: TRBV29-1
CDR3 protein: CSVRASTSYEHFF
CDR3 DNA: TGCAGCGTTAGGGCTAGCACCTCCTACGAGCACTTCTTC

J gene: TRBJ2-6
D gene: NA
clone size: NA
V gene: TRBV6-1
CDR3 protein: CTSSGRGVGANLLTF
CDR3 DNA: TGTACCAGCAGTGGGAGGGGGGTTGGGGCCAACCTCCTGACTTTC

J gene: TRBJ1-4
D gene: TRBD1
clone size: NA
V gene: TRBV6-1
CDR3 protein: CASSQMPAGGGLDEKLFF
CDR3 DNA: TGTGCCAGCAGTCAAATGCCCGCAGGGGGCGGACTTGATGAAAAACTGTTTTTT

J gene: TRBJ2-7
D gene: NA
clone size: NA
V gene: TRBV5-6
CDR3 protein: CVNSFWALDYEQYF
CDR3 DNA: TGTGTCAACAGCTTTTGGGCATTAGATTACGAGCAGTACTTC

J gene: TRBJ2-3
D gene: TRBD2
clone size: many
V gene: TRBV12-3/TRBV12-4
CDR3 protein: CASRRTGASGQDTQYF
CDR3 DNA: TGTGCCAGCAGGAGAACCGGAGCTAGCGGCCAAGATACGCAGTATTTT

J gene: TRBJ2-3
D gene: TRBD2
clone size: many
V gene: TRBV20-1
CDR3 protein: CSASGSLAGADTQYF
CDR3 DNA: TGCAGTGCTAGTGGCTCCCTAGCGGGAGCCGATACGCAGTATTTT

J gene: TRBJ2-1
D gene: NA
clone size: many
V gene: TRBV5-1
CDR3 protein: CASSWWGEYHNEQFF
CDR3 DNA: TGCGCCAGCAGCTGGTGGGGGGAGTACCACAATGAGCAGTTCTTC